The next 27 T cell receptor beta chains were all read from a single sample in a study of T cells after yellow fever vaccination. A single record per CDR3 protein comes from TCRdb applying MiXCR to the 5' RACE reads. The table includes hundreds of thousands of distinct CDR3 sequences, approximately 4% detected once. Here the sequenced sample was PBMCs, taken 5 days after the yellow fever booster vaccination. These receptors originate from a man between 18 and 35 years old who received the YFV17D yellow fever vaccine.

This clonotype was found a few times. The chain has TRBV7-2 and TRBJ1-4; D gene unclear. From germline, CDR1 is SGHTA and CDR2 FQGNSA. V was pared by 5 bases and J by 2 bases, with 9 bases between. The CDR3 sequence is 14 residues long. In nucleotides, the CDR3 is TGTGCCAGCAGCGCCAGCCTTACTAATGAAAAACTGTTTTTT. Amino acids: CASSASLTNEKLFF.

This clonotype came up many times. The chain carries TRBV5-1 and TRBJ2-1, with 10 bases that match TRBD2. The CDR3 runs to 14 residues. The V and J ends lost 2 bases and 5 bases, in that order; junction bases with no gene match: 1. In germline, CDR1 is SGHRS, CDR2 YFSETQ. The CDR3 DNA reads TGCGCCAGCAGCTTAGCGGGGGGGCACAATGAGCAGTTCTTC. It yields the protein CASSLAGGHNEQFF.

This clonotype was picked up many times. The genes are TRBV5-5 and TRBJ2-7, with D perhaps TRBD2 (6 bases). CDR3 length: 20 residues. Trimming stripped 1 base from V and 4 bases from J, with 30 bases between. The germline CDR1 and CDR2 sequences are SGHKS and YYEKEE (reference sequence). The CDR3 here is CASSLSRETGTPGWRYEQYF. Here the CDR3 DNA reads TGTGCCAGCAGCTTGAGTCGGGAGACCGGGACTCCCGGGTGGAGGTACGAGCAGTACTTC. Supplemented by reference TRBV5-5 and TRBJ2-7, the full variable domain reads DAGVTQSPTHLIKTRGQQVTLRCSPISGHKSVSWYQQVLGQGPQFIFQYYEKEERGRGNFPDRFSARQFPNYSSELNVNALLLGDSALYLCASSLSRETGTPGWRYEQYFGPGTRLTVT.

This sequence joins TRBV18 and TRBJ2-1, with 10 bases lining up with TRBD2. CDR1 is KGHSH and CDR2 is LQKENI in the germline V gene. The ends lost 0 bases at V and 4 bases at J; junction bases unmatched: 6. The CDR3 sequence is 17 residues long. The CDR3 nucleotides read TGTGCCAGCTCACCACCGTCTAGCGGGGGCCTTTACAATGAGCAGTTCTTC. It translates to CASSPPSSGGLYNEQFF.

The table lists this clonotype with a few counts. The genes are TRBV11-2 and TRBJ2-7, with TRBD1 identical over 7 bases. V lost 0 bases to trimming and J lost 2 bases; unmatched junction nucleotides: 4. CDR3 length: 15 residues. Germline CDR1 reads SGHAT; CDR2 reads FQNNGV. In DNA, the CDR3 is TGTGCCAGCAGCTTAGAGAAGACAGGGCCCTACGAGCAGTACTTC. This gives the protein CASSLEKTGPYEQYF.

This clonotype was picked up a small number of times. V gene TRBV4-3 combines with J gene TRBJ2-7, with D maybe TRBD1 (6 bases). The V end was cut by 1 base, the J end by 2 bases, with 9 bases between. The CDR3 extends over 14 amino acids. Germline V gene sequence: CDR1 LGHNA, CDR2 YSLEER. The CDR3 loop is CASSQAAGAYEQYF. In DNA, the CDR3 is TGCGCCAGCAGCCAAGCGGCAGGGGCCTACGAGCAGTACTTC.

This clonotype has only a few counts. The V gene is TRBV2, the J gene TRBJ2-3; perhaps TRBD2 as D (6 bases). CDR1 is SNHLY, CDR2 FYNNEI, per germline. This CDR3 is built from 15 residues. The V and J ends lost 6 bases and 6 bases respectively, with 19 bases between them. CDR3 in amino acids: CASRLTGTRGDTQYF. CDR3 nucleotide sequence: TGTGCCAGCAGACTGACCGGGACCCGGGGGGATACGCAGTATTTT.

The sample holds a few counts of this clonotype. Written as DNA, the CDR3 is TGTGCCAGCAGCAAAACCTACGAGGGGAGCTATGGCTACACCTTC. It translates to CASSKTYEGSYGYTF. V gene TRBV21-1 combines with J gene TRBJ1-2; the table gives TRBD1 as D, unverified against the DNA. TRBV21-1 is designated a pseudogene. CDR3 length equals 15 residues.

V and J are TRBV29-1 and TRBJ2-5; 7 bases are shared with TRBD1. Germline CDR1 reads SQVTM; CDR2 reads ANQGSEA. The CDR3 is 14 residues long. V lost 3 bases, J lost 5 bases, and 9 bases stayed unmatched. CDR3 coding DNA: TGCAGCGTTGATTTCTCGGACAGGAGTGAGACCCAGTACTTC. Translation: CSVDFSDRSETQYF.

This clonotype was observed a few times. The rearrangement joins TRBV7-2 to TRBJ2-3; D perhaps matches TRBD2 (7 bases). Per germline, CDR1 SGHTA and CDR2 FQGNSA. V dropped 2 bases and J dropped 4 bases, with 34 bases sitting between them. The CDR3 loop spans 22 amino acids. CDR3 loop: CASSLPHVQSIVGGAHPDTQYF. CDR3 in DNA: TGTGCCAGCAGCTTACCCCACGTCCAATCCATCGTAGGGGGGGCTCACCCAGATACGCAGTATTTT. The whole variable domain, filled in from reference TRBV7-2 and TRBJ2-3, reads GAGVSQSPSNKVTEKGKDVELRCDPISGHTALYWYRQSLGQGLEFLIYFQGNSAPDKSGLPSDRFSAERTGGSVSTLTIQRTQQEDSAVYLCASSLPHVQSIVGGAHPDTQYFGPGTRLTVL.

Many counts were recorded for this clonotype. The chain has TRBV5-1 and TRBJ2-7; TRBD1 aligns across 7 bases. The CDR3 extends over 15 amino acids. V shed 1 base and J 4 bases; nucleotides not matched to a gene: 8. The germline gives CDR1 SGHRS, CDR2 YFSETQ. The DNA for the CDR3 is TGCGCCAGCAGCTTGTATGGACAGGAGTTGTACGAGCAGTACTTC. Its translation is CASSLYGQELYEQYF.

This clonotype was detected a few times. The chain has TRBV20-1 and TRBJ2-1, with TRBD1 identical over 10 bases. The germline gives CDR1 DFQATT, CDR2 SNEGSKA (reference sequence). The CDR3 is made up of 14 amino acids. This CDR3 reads CSAGGDRGGNEQFF. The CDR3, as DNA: TGCAGCGCGGGCGGGGACAGGGGTGGGAATGAGCAGTTCTTC.

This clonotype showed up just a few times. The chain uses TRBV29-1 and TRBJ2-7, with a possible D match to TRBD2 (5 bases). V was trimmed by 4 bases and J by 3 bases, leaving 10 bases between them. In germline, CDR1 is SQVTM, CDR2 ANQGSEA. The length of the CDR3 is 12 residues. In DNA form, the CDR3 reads TGCAGCGTTGTTGTCGGGGACTACGAGCAGTACGTC. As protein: CSVVVGDYEQYV.

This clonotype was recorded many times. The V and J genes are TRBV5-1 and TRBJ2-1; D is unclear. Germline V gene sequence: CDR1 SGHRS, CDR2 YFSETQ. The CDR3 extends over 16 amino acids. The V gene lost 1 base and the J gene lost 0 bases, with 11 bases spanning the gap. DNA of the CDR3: TGCGCCAGCAGCTTGCTCTCCAGTAACTCCTACAATGAGCAGTTCTTC. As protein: CASSLLSSNSYNEQFF. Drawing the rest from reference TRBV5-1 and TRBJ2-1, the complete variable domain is KAGVTQTPRYLIKTRGQQVTLSCSPISGHRSVSWYQQTPGQGLQFLFEYFSETQRNKGNFPGRFSGRQFSNSRSEMNVSTLELGDSALYLCASSLLSSNSYNEQFFGPGTRLTVL.

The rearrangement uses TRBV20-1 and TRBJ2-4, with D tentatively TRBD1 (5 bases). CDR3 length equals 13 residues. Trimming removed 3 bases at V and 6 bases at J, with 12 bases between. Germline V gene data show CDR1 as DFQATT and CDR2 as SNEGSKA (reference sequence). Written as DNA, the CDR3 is TGCAGTGCTAGTTCTACAGGCCCAAACATTCAGTACTTC. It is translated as CSASSTGPNIQYF.

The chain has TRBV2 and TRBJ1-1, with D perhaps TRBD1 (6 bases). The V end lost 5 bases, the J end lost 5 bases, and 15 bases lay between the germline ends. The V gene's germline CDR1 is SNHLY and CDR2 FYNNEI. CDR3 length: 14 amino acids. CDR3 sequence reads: CASSFTGIRTEAFF. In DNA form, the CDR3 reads TGTGCCAGCAGTTTTACAGGGATTAGGACTGAAGCTTTCTTT. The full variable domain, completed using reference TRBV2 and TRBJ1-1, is EPEVTQTPSHQVTQMGQEVILRCVPISNHLYFYWYRQILGQKVEFLVSFYNNEISEKSEIFDDQFSVERPDGSNFTLKIRSTKLEDSAMYFCASSFTGIRTEAFFGQGTRLTVV.

This CDR3 reads CASNTGGTSGNTIYF. CDR3 DNA sequence: TGTGCCAGCAACACAGGGGGCACCTCTGGAAACACCATATATTTT. V gene TRBV9 combines with J gene TRBJ1-3, with TRBD1 matching over 9 bases. Trimming took 6 bases from V and 0 from J; bases not matched to a gene: 4. CDR3 length: 15 residues. The germline CDR1 and CDR2 sequences are SGDLS and YYNGEE.

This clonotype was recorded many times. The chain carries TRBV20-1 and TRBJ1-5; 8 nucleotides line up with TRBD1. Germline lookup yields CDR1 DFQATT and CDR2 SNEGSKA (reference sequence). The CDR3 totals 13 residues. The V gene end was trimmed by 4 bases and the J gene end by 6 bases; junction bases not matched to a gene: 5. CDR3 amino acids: CSANGQGGQPQHF. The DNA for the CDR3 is TGCAGTGCTAACGGACAGGGCGGTCAGCCCCAGCATTTT.

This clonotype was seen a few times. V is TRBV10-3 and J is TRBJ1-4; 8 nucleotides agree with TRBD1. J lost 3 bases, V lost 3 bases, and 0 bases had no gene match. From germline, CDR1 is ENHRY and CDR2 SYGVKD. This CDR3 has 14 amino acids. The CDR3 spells CAISEQGANEKLFF. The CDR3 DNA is TGTGCCATCAGTGAACAGGGGGCTAATGAAAAACTGTTTTTT.

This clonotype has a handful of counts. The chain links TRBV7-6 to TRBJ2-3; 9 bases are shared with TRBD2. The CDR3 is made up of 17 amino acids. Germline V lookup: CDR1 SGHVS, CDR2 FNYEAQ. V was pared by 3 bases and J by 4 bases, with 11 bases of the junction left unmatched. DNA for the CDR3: TGTGCCAGCAGCTTTAGCGGGGGCTTTTCCCCCCCAGATACGCAGTATTTT. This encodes CASSFSGGFSPPDTQYF.

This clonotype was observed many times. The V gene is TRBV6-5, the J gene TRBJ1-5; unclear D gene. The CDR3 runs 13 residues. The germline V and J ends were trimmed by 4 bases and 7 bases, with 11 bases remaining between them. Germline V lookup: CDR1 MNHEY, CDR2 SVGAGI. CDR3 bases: TGTGCCAGCAGTTTAGGAACCGGCCAGCCCCAGCATTTT. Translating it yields CASSLGTGQPQHF.

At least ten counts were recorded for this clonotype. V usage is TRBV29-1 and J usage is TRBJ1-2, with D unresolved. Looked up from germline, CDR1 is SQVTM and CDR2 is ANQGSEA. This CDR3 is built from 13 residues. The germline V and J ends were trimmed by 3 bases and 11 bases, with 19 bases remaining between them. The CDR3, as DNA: TGCAGCGTTGAGGTGACCCCTATTTCTGGTTACACCTTC. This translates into CSVEVTPISGYTF.

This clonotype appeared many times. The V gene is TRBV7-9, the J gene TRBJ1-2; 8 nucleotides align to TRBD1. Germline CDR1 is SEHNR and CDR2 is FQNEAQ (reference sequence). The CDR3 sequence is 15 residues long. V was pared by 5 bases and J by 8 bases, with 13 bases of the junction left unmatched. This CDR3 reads CASSDLGQGVWGYTF. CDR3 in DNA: TGTGCCAGCAGCGACCTAGGACAGGGCGTTTGGGGCTACACCTTC. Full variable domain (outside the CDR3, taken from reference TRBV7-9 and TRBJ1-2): DTGVSQNPRHKITKRGQNVTFRCDPISEHNRLYWYRQTLGQGPEFLTYFQNEAQLEKSRLLSDRFSAERPKGSFSTLEIQRTEQGDSAMYLCASSDLGQGVWGYTFGSGTRLTVV.

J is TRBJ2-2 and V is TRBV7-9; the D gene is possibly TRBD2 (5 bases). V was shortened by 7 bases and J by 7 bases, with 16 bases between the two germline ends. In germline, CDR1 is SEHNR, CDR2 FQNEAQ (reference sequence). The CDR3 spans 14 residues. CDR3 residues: CASILRAYSGELFF. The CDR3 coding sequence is TGTGCCAGCATCCTGAGGGCTTACAGCGGGGAGCTGTTTTTT.

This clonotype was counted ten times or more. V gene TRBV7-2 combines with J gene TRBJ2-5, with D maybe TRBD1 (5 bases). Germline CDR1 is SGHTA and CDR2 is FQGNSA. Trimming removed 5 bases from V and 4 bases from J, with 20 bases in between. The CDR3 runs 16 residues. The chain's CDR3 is CASSTQVGRIPETQYF. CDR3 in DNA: TGTGCCAGCAGCACGCAGGTGGGGCGGATACCAGAGACCCAGTACTTC.

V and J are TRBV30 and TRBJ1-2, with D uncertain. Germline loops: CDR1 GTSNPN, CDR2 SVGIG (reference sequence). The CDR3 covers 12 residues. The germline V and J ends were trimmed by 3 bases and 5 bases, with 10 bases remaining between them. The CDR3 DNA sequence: TGTGCCTGGAGCGGTAGGGTATATGGCTACACCTTC. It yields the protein CAWSGRVYGYTF.

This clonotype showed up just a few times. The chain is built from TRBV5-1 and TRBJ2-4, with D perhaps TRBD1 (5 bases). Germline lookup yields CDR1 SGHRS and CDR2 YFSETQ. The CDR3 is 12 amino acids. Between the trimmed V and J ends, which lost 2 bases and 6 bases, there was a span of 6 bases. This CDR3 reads CASSFDRNIQYF. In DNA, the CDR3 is TGCGCCAGCAGCTTTGACAGAAACATTCAGTACTTC.